One sample yielded the 21 T cell receptor beta chains listed below, sequenced in a study of blood T cell repertoires in COVID-19. The data were produced by immunoSEQ multiplex PCR, yet TCRdb's version contains in-frame clones alone and is incomplete. The table shows fewer than 200,000 clones, with more than 65% occurring only once. Sequences were obtained from PBMCs or T cells enriched from blood (not recorded which). These receptors all stem from a man between 60 and 75 years old who had recovered from COVID-19.

The V and J genes are TRBV2 and TRBJ1-5; D is undetermined. Germline V gene lookup returns CDR1 SNHLY and CDR2 FYNNEI. Trimming removed 4 bases at V and 6 bases at J, with 7 bases between. The CDR3 consists of 12 residues. The CDR3 DNA reads TGTGCCAGCAGTGTGGAGAGTCAGCCCCAGCATTTT. This translates into CASSVESQPQHF.

This clone was observed a few times. The chain is built from TRBV6-1 and TRBJ1-5, with 8 bases fitting TRBD1. This CDR3 is 13 amino acids long. Germline V gene sequence: CDR1 MNHNS, CDR2 SASEGT. Unmatched junction bases numbered 0, after V lost 2 bases and J lost 6 bases. CDR3 DNA: TGTGCCAGCAGTGAACAGGGGGCTCAGCCCCAGCATTTT. Translated, it gives CASSEQGAQPQHF.

The chain combines TRBV2 with TRBJ1-1; a weak D match, TRBD1 (5 bases). The CDR3 is 14 amino acids. Trimming left V 4 bases short and J 1 base short, with 10 bases between. Per germline, CDR1 SNHLY and CDR2 FYNNEI. CDR3 amino acids: CASSARTGNTEAFF. The CDR3 coding sequence is TGTGCCAGCAGTGCCCGTACAGGGAACACTGAAGCTTTCTTT.

This clone was seen only once. This chain uses TRBV27 with TRBJ2-7; TRBD2 might be the D (6 bases). The CDR3 has 15 residues. Germline V gives CDR1 MNHEY, CDR2 SMNVEV (reference sequence). The V end lost 0 bases, the J end lost 3 bases, and 12 bases lay between the germline ends. CDR3 DNA sequence: TGTGCCAGCAGTTTATCTAGCGGACACCGCTACGAGCAGTACTTC. Protein sequence: CASSLSSGHRYEQYF.

This clone was seen a handful of times. This sequence joins TRBV30 and TRBJ1-2; unclear D gene. CDR3 size: 14 residues. Deletions cut 6 bases from V and 0 bases from J, with 14 bases between. Germline values: CDR1 GTSNPN, CDR2 SVGIG (reference sequence). The CDR3 region has the DNA TGTGCCTGTCTGAGTAGCGGATCTAACTATGGCTACACCTTC. Protein product: CACLSSGSNYGYTF. Filled out from reference TRBV30 and TRBJ1-2, the complete variable domain reads SQTIHQWPATLVQPVGSPLSLECTVEGTSNPNLYWYRQAAGRGLQLLFYSVGIGQISSEVPQNLSASRPQDRQFILSSKKLLLSDSGFYLCACLSSGSNYGYTFGSGTRLTVV.

The rearrangement joins TRBV5-1 to TRBJ2-1; TRBD1 matches 7 bases. There are 16 residues in the CDR3. CDR1 SGHRS and CDR2 YFSETQ come from the germline V gene. V was clipped by 4 bases and J by 1 base; unmatched bases: 8. CDR3 amino acids: CASSTGTAVSYNEQFF. In DNA form, the CDR3 reads TGCGCCAGCAGCACCGGGACAGCCGTGTCCTACAATGAGCAGTTCTTC.

The chain employs TRBV27 and TRBJ2-7; TRBD1 matches 10 bases. In germline, CDR1 is MNHEY, CDR2 SMNVEV (reference sequence). The CDR3 spans 16 residues. The V and J ends lost 4 bases and 6 bases, in that order; junction bases with no gene match: 12. The CDR3 region has the DNA TGTGCCAGCAGTTCGACAGGGGGCGTATTATTATCCGAGCAGTACTTC. Its translation: CASSSTGGVLLSEQYF.

The chain combines TRBV5-1 with TRBJ2-1, with D maybe TRBD1 (5 bases). There are 15 residues in the CDR3. Trimming removed 0 bases at V and 8 bases at J, with 15 bases between. Germline V lookup: CDR1 SGHRS, CDR2 YFSETQ. CDR3 nucleotides: TGCGCCAGCAGCTTGGCCGTGACAGCGAACTATGAGCAGTTCTTC. Translating gives CASSLAVTANYEQFF.

V usage is TRBV6-5 and J usage is TRBJ2-1, with 9 bases lining up with TRBD1. This CDR3 has 15 residues. Germline CDR1 MNHEY, CDR2 SVGAGI. Trimming took 7 bases from V and 7 from J; bases not matched to a gene: 11. The CDR3 DNA is TGTGCCAGCATACAAACAGGGGGCAGGTGGAATGAGCAGTTCTTC. This codes for CASIQTGGRWNEQFF.

The V and J genes are TRBV28 and TRBJ2-3; 12 positions match TRBD1. Germline CDR1 MDHEN, CDR2 SYDVKM. Losses at the gene ends were 1 base for V and 6 bases for J; bases not matched to a gene: 8. The CDR3 runs 17 residues. The DNA for the CDR3 is TGTGCCAGCAGTTTATATTCCGGGACAGGGGGCGCGGATACGCAGTATTTT. It translates to CASSLYSGTGGADTQYF.

V is TRBV19 and J is TRBJ1-5; 9 nucleotides line up with TRBD1. The CDR3 loop spans 15 amino acids. The J segment lost 3 bases and the V segment lost 6 bases, leaving 6 bases of the junction unmatched. Per the germline V gene, CDR1 is LNHDA and CDR2 is SQIVND (reference sequence). CDR3 in amino acids: CASRRDRDNNQPQHF. As DNA, the CDR3 is TGTGCCAGTAGGAGGGACAGGGATAACAATCAGCCCCAGCATTTT.

This clone was observed a few times. The gene calls are TRBV20-1 and TRBJ1-2; no definite D call. CDR1 is DFQATT and CDR2 is SNEGSKA in the germline V gene (reference sequence). The CDR3 consists of 9 residues. The germline V and J ends were trimmed by 6 bases and 9 bases, with 8 bases remaining between them. The CDR3 DNA reads TGCAGTGCGACCGGGAGCTACACCTTC. Amino acid sequence: CSATGSYTF.

The rearrangement uses TRBV30 and TRBJ2-7; D might be TRBD2 (5 bases). The V end lost 1 base, the J end lost 3 bases, and 10 bases lay between the germline ends. This CDR3 is built from 13 residues. CDR1 and CDR2 from the germline V gene are GTSNPN and SVGIG (reference sequence). CDR3 DNA: TGTGCCTGGAGTGACGGGGATAACTACGAGCAGTACTTC. As protein: CAWSDGDNYEQYF.

J is TRBJ2-7 and V is TRBV2; D gene unclear. Germline V gene lookup returns CDR1 SNHLY and CDR2 FYNNEI. Trimming took 4 bases from V and 7 from J, leaving 14 bases between them. CDR3 size: 13 residues. CDR3 nucleotide sequence: TGTGCCAGCAGTGCGGAGACCCCTGGGGAGCAGTACTTC. Its protein is CASSAETPGEQYF.

The chain has TRBV7-6 and TRBJ2-3, with D unclear. This CDR3 is 13 amino acids long. Germline V lookup: CDR1 SGHVS, CDR2 FNYEAQ. The germline V and J ends were trimmed by 0 bases and 6 bases, with 7 bases remaining between them. Here the CDR3 reads CASSLAIRDTQYF. CDR3 bases: TGTGCCAGCAGCTTAGCGATCAGGGATACGCAGTATTTT.

This chain uses TRBV3-1 (or the pseudogene TRBV3-2) with TRBJ2-1, with 8 bases matching TRBD1. Trimming removed 2 bases from V and 7 bases from J; junction bases left unmatched: 4. The CDR3 spans 14 residues. Per germline, CDR1 LGHDT and CDR2 YNNKEL (reference sequence). The CDR3 DNA follows: TGTGCCAGCAGCCAATGGCAGGGGGCTAATGAGCAGTTCTTC. It codes for CASSQWQGANEQFF.

The J gene is TRBJ2-5, the V gene TRBV5-6, with 12 nucleotides matching TRBD1. The J segment lost 9 bases and the V segment lost 4 bases, leaving 10 bases of the junction unmatched. The CDR3 has 15 amino acids. CDR1 is SGHDT and CDR2 is YYEEEE in the germline V gene. DNA of the CDR3: TGTGCCAGCAGCGTGGGACAGGGGGCAATTACGGCCCAGTACTTC. Protein: CASSVGQGAITAQYF.

The V and J genes are TRBV9 and TRBJ1-1; 7 nucleotides line up with TRBD1. The germline V gene has CDR1 SGDLS and CDR2 YYNGEE. This CDR3 comprises 17 residues. V lost 2 bases to trimming and J lost 0 bases; unmatched junction nucleotides: 10. The CDR3, as DNA: TGTGCCAGCAGCGTTAAAGGGGGCGGGTTGATGAACACTGAAGCTTTCTTT. Amino acids: CASSVKGGGLMNTEAFF.

This chain joins TRBV4-1 and TRBJ1-5, with 8 bases identical to TRBD1. This CDR3 region has 15 residues. The trim removed 2 bases at V and 3 bases at J, leaving 3 bases unmatched. The germline gives CDR1 MGHRA, CDR2 YSYEKL. CDR3 in DNA: TGCGCCAGCAGCCAATGGGGACAGGACAATCAGCCCCAGCATTTT. It codes for CASSQWGQDNQPQHF.

This rearrangement joins TRBV4-1 to TRBJ1-4; 9 bases map to TRBD1. V lost 4 bases and J lost 7; bases outside the gene matches: 7. Germline values: CDR1 MGHRA, CDR2 YSYEKL. The CDR3 contains 15 residues. This CDR3 reads CASSPLGTGSEKLFF. CDR3 sequence (DNA): TGCGCCAGCAGCCCTCTCGGGACAGGGAGTGAAAAACTGTTTTTT.

CDR3 DNA: TGTGCCAGCAGCCATTTGCTAGCGGGAGAGACCCAGTACTTC. Its protein product is CASSHLLAGETQYF. This sequence joins TRBV5-4 and TRBJ2-5, with 8 bases lining up with TRBD2. The germline V gene has CDR1 SGHNT and CDR2 YYREEE (reference sequence). The CDR3 has 14 residues. The J segment lost 4 bases and the V segment lost 4 bases, leaving 6 bases of the junction unmatched.